These 5 T cell receptor beta chains were sequenced from one sample in a study of OX40 agonist ivuxolimab in advanced cancers. TCRdb's table, derived via immunoSEQ multiplex PCR, lists solely in-frame clones and lacks some. The table includes 60,000 to 75,000 clones, approximately 81% detected once. The sample here was CD4+ or CD8+ T cells sorted from blood, taken in a trial of the OX40 agonist ivuxolimab. The receptors shown here come from an adult with an advanced solid tumor such as melanoma, head and neck, liver or kidney cancer.

This clone was seen only once. Here the CDR3 DNA reads TGTGCCAGCAGTTTATACGTTCGTGCAGAGACCCAGTACTTC. Translated, it gives CASSLYVRAETQYF. This chain uses TRBV27 with TRBJ2-5; D remains unclear. CDR1 is MNHEY, CDR2 SMNVEV, per germline (reference sequence). V lost 1 base, J lost 4 bases, and 10 bases lay in between. The length of the CDR3 is 14 residues.

V gene TRBV6-1 combines with J gene TRBJ1-1; D unclear. CDR1 and CDR2 from the germline V gene are MNHNS and SASEGT. Trimming shortened V by 8 bases and J by 1 base, and 14 bases separated the two germline ends. The CDR3 length is 14 residues. CDR3 amino acids: CASELRTGNTEAFF. In nucleotides, the CDR3 is TGTGCCAGCGAACTCCGGACGGGGAACACTGAAGCTTTCTTT.

This clone was recorded a few times. This chain joins TRBV10-3 and TRBJ1-2; TRBD1 agrees at 8 bases. The V segment lost 3 bases and the J segment 8 bases; nucleotides outside the gene matches: 8. Germline CDR1 reads ENHRY; CDR2 reads SYGVKD. This CDR3 has 14 residues. The CDR3 reads CAISDSTGEGGYTF. In DNA, the CDR3 is TGTGCCATCAGTGATTCGACAGGGGAGGGGGGCTACACCTTC.

This clone was observed a single time. CDR3 loop: CASSQADDQETQYF. The CDR3 DNA reads as TGCGCCAGCAGCCAAGCCGACGACCAAGAGACCCAGTACTTC. The chain links TRBV4-1 to TRBJ2-5; D remains unclear. Trimming removed 1 base from V and 0 bases from J, with 6 bases in between. Germline V gene data show CDR1 as MGHRA and CDR2 as YSYEKL. The CDR3 has 14 residues.

This chain uses TRBV11-2 with TRBJ2-1; D not resolved. Germline CDR1 SGHAT, CDR2 FQNNGV. V lost 5 bases, J lost 6 bases, and 14 bases lay in between. The CDR3 runs 14 residues. The CDR3 here is CASSPGPASNEQFF. Written as DNA, the CDR3 is TGTGCCAGCAGCCCAGGACCAGCCAGCAATGAGCAGTTCTTC.